The present T cell receptor beta chain was sequenced within a study of cytotoxic CD8 clonotypes in ibrutinib-treated CLL. Findings and limits, study-wide: Baseline clonality, higher than in age-matched healthy donors, tracked circulating CD8+ T-cell counts. At progression, clonality fell back toward baseline after rising at ibrutinib response.

The targeted sequencing depth was 1 in 200,000 to 1 in 1 million T cells. The repertoire was sequenced with immunoSEQ multiplex PCR; TCRdb's copy has only in-frame clones and lacks some. The table includes roughly 330,000 clones, 67% detected once. As to this clone: The antigen remains undetermined.

The sequence was obtained from a human donor with chronic lymphocytic leukemia. The source was PBMCs, collected after 36 months of ibrutinib treatment.

CDR3 loop: CASSSKDRGRETGNTIYF. The CDR3 nucleotides read TGTGCCAGCAGTTCCAAAGACAGGGGGCGAGAGACTGGAAACACCATATATTTT. The V and J genes are TRBV27 and TRBJ1-3, with 10 nucleotides matching TRBD1. This CDR3 region has 18 residues. Trimming took 4 bases from V and 2 from J; bases not matched to a gene: 11. Germline-derived CDR1 and CDR2 are MNHEY and SMNVEV (reference sequence).